This T cell receptor (beta chain) was documented in a study of blood T cell repertoires in COVID-19. Study context: From the United States, Italy and Spain came samples of acute and convalescent COVID-19. PBMCs, B-cell-depleted T cells, or T cells provided the cDNA or gDNA that made up the material.

Original analysis: Amplification with reference gene primers provided the estimates of nucleated cell counts. Clones were sequenced by immunoSEQ multiplex PCR, and TCRdb holds only the in-frame ones, with some missing. V and J calls and clone size are copied from that table; D and trimming were computed from the DNA. The profile shows 81,000 or so clones, over 75% of them singletons. The CDR3 spans 15 residues. V lost 2 bases, J lost 0 bases, and 3 bases stayed unmatched. Germline V gene sequence: CDR1 LGHNA, CDR2 YSLEER. This chain joins TRBV4-3 and TRBJ2-7; 8 nucleotides match TRBD1. The TCR was taken from a man in his 70s with active or convalescent COVID-19. Sequencing was carried out using peripheral blood. The CDR3 reads CASSQSTGGSYEQYF. The CDR3 nucleotides are TGCGCCAGCAGCCAAAGTACAGGGGGCTCCTACGAGCAGTACTTC.